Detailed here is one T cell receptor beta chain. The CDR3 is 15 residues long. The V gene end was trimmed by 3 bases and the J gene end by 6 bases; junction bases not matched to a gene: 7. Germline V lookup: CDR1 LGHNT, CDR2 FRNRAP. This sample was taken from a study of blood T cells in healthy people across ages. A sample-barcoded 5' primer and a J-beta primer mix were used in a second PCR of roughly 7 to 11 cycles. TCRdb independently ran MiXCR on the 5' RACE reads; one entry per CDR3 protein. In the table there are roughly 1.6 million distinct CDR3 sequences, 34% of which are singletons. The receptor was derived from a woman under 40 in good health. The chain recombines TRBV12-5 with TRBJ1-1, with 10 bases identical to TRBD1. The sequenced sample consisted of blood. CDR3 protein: CASGFGDRGLAEAFF. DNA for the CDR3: TGTGCTAGTGGTTTTGGAGACAGGGGGCTCGCTGAAGCTTTCTTT.